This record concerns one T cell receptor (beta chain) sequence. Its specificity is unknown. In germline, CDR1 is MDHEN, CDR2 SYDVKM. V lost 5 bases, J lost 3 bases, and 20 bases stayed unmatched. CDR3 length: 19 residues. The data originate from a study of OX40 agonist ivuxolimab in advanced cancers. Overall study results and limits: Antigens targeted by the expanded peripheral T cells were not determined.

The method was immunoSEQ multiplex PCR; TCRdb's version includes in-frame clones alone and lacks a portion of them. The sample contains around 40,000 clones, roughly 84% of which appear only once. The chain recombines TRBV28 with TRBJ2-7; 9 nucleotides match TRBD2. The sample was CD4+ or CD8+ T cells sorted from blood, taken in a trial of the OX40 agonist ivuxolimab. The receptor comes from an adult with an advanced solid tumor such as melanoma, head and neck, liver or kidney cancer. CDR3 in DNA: TGTGCCAGCAGTGGGGCCGGGACACCTTGGCTGACTAGCGGCTACGAGCAGTACTTC. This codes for CASSGAGTPWLTSGYEQYF.